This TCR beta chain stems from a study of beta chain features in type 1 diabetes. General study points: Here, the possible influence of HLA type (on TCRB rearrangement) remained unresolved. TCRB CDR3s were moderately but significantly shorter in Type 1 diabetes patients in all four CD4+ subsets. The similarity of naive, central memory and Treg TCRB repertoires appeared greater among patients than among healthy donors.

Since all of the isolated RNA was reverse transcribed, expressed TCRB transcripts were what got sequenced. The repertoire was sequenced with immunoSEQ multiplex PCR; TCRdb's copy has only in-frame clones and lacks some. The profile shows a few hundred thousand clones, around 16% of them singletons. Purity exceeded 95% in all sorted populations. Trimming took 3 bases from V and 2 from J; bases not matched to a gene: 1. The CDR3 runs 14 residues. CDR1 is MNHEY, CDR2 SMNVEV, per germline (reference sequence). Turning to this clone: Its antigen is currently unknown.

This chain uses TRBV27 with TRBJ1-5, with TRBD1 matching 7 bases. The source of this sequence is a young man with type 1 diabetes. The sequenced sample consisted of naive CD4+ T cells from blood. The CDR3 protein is CASSFGQGNQPQHF. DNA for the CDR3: TGTGCCAGCAGTTTTGGACAGGGCAATCAGCCCCAGCATTTT.